The T cell receptor beta chain under discussion was sequenced for a study of regulatory T cells in long-lasting Graves disease. Arm-PCR with iRepertoire HTBI primers amplified the CDR3 regions for these TCR beta libraries. Each CDR3 protein is one row after TCRdb ran MiXCR on the multiplex PCR reads. This sample has 310,000 or so distinct CDR3 sequences; roughly 21% occur once, and the top ten carry around 50%. Time point given: persistent/refractory GD, antithyroid drugs over 5 years with positive TRAb. PBMC RNA was the source of the TCR library. Many counts were recorded for this clonotype. The CDR3 contains 16 residues. V was pared by 6 bases and J by 2 bases, with 13 bases of the junction left unmatched. Germline V gene data show CDR1 as MDHEN and CDR2 as SYDVKM.

The rearrangement links TRBV28 to TRBJ2-7, with 7 bases matching TRBD2. The material sequenced was peripheral blood mononuclear cells (PBMCs), taken when the disease was refractory, from a patient treated with antithyroid drugs. This receptor was taken from a female donor with Graves disease. The chain's CDR3 is CASSWGAAGLTYEQYF. Here the CDR3 DNA reads TGTGCCAGCAGCTGGGGTGCCGCGGGACTAACCTACGAGCAGTACTTC.